These 11 T cell receptor beta chains share one sample of origin, sequenced in a study of T-cell reconstitution after alpha-beta-depleted transplantation in children. TCRbeta library preparation incorporated unique molecular identifiers. From the PCR reads, TCRdb called clonotypes with MiXCR, one entry per CDR3 protein. The repertoire includes fewer than 700,000 distinct CDR3 sequences, 23% of them detected once, and over 12% sits in the top ten. The sequencing here drew on PBMCs, mostly from graft donor cells, taken 360 days after TCRalphabeta/CD19-depleted stem cell transplant. The receptors derive from a boy younger than two who had a stem cell transplant for acute myeloid leukemia, so the T cells may come from the graft donor.

The V gene is TRBV4-3, the J gene TRBJ2-2; 8 positions match TRBD1. CDR1 and CDR2 from the germline V gene are LGHNA and YSLEER. Unmatched junction bases numbered 6, after V lost 3 bases and J lost 6 bases. The CDR3 is 15 residues long. The DNA for the CDR3 is TGCGCCAGCAGCCACAGGGGGCTCATGGCCGGGGAGCTGTTTTTT. Protein sequence: CASSHRGLMAGELFF.

The DNA for the CDR3 is TGTGCCAGCAGTGAACAGGACTACGGGGAGCTGTTTTTT. As protein: CASSEQDYGELFF. The gene calls are TRBV25-1 and TRBJ2-2, with D perhaps TRBD2 (6 bases). CDR1 and CDR2 (germline): MGHDK, SYGVNS. The germline V and J ends were trimmed by 2 bases and 7 bases, with 8 bases remaining between them. The CDR3 spans 13 residues. Variable domain in full (rest from reference TRBV25-1 and TRBJ2-2): EADIYQTPRYLVIGTGKKITLECSQTMGHDKMYWYQQDPGMELHLIHYSYGVNSTEKGDLSSESTVSRIRTEHFPLTLESARPSHTSQYLCASSEQDYGELFFGEGSRLTVL.

This clonotype has at least ten counts. The gene calls are TRBV6-2 or TRBV6-3 and TRBJ2-2; 9 positions match TRBD2. The CDR3 runs to 20 residues. The ends lost 7 bases at V and 5 bases at J; junction bases unmatched: 23. From germline, CDR1 is MNHEY and CDR2 SVGEGT. CDR3 residues: CASTYTTGASGDLGTGELFF. CDR3 nucleotide sequence: TGTGCCAGCACCTACACCACGGGAGCTAGCGGGGACCTGGGGACCGGGGAGCTGTTTTTT.

This clonotype was detected only a few times. The chain uses TRBV28 and TRBJ2-1; no clear D. The CDR3 contains 10 residues. Germline values: CDR1 MDHEN, CDR2 SYDVKM. V shed 10 bases and J shed 8 bases, with 9 bases lying between them. The CDR3 bases are TGTGCCACCCTGGGCTATGAGCAGTTCTTC. Protein: CATLGYEQFF.

The J gene is TRBJ2-1, the V gene TRBV20-1, with TRBD1 matching over 8 bases. This CDR3 spans 14 amino acids. CDR1 and CDR2 (germline): DFQATT, SNEGSKA (reference sequence). J lost 4 bases, V lost 6 bases, and 8 bases had no gene match. The CDR3 is CSADGGTGYNEQFF. The CDR3 bases are TGCAGTGCGGATGGCGGGACAGGATACAATGAGCAGTTCTTC.

This chain joins TRBV29-1 and TRBJ2-5; D is undetermined. Germline V gives CDR1 SQVTM, CDR2 ANQGSEA. The CDR3 spans 12 residues. With 4 bases removed from V and 5 bases from J, the gap between germline ends came to 11 bases. The CDR3 loop is CSVAKGSETQYF. CDR3 in DNA: TGCAGCGTTGCTAAGGGTAGTGAGACCCAGTACTTC. Full variable domain (rest looked up from reference TRBV29-1 and TRBJ2-5): SAVISQKPSRDICQRGTSLTIQCQVDSQVTMMFWYRQQPGQSLTLIATANQGSEATYESGFVIDKFPISRPNLTFSTLTVSNMSPEDSSIYLCSVAKGSETQYFGPGTRLLVL.

The rearrangement uses TRBV20-1 and TRBJ2-5, with a possible D match to TRBD2 (6 bases). The CDR3 is 12 amino acids. The germline V gene encodes CDR1 DFQATT and CDR2 SNEGSKA (reference sequence). The CDR3 sequence: CSQAPGEETQYF. The CDR3 coding sequence is TGCAGCCAGGCTCCGGGGGAAGAGACCCAGTACTTC.

The V call is TRBV21-1, the J call TRBJ1-2; the table's D gene call, TRBD1, was not cross checked with the DNA. TRBV21-1 is noted as a pseudogene. The CDR3 contains 14 residues. For the CDR3, the DNA is TGTGCCAGCAGCAAATCCGCAGGGGGATATGGCTACACCTTC. Translated: CASSKSAGGYGYTF.

This clonotype was seen many times. The genes are TRBV12-3 or TRBV12-4 and TRBJ1-5; D call uncertain. The CDR3 sequence is 12 residues long. V was cut by 5 bases and J by 4 bases, with 6 bases left in between. CDR3 region: CASSTPNQPQHF. The CDR3 region has the DNA TGTGCCAGCAGTACCCCGAATCAGCCCCAGCATTTT.

The chain links TRBV28 to TRBJ1-2; 8 nucleotides match TRBD1. With 6 bases clipped from V and 7 bases from J, the junction kept 7 bases outside the gene matches. CDR1 and CDR2 (germline): MDHEN, SYDVKM. The CDR3 sequence is 13 residues long. The CDR3 spells CASRMTGEGGYTF. The CDR3 bases are TGTGCCAGCAGGATGACAGGGGAGGGTGGCTACACCTTC.

The chain has TRBV12-3 or TRBV12-4 and TRBJ1-2, with D perhaps TRBD1 (6 bases). There are 17 residues in the CDR3. The V end was cut by 3 bases, the J end by 4 bases, with 21 bases between. CDR3 coding DNA: TGTGCCAGCAGTTTCTTGGCAGGGGCCTTAGGGCTCTATGGCTACACCTTC. This sequence encodes CASSFLAGALGLYGYTF.